The clone carrying this T cell receptor (beta chain) was recorded once. The antigen is not known. A much larger clone differs by one base, so this may be a read error. Caucasian individuals from Russia who were healthy and aged 6 to 90 acted as donors. This CDR3 contains 19 residues. From germline, CDR1 is SNHLY and CDR2 FYNNEI. The data are from a study of blood T cells in healthy people across ages. Study-level points and caveats: The study lacked donor CMV status, which possibly confounded expanded clonotype changes.

PCR was performed a second time for 7 to 11 cycles using a sample-barcoded 5' primer and a J-beta primer mix. MiXCR, applied by TCRdb to the 5' RACE reads, yields one record per CDR3 protein. The sample lists approximately 810,000 distinct CDR3 sequences, 29% occurring once. The receptor was isolated from a woman of 80 years or more in good health. The chain uses TRBV2 and TRBJ2-6; 12 nucleotides match TRBD1. The specimen was blood. CDR3 protein: CASSDAPGQGAAGANVRTF. CDR3 nucleotide sequence: TGTGCCAGCAGTGACGCCCCGGGACAGGGGGCAGCTGGGGCCAACGTCCGGACTTTC.